This T cell receptor beta chain came from a study of chemoradiotherapy in HPV16-positive cancers (dated by TCRdb to between 2021 and 2024). In terms of the full investigation: Functional T-cell assays on cells from a couple of HPV16-positive patients defined candidate HPV-specific T-cell clones and common TCR motifs. The candidate HPV-specific TCRs and motifs were subsequently tracked in TCR repertoires obtained from 86 patients with HPV-related cancers. The study asked whether T-cell immunity to the HPV oncoproteins E6 and E7 changes during chemoradiotherapy and whether this immunity affects survival. Findings and caveats that apply to the study as a whole: In HPV16-positive patients, expansion of HPV-responsive T cells during chemoradiotherapy was associated with improved recurrence-free survival. The functional definition of HPV-specific T cells was derived from only two HPV16-positive patients, and the survival association was reported for HPV16-positive patients. Expansion of candidate HPV-specific clones and E7-related TCR motifs was observed in the tumor microenvironment during treatment, whereas no such expansion was observed for non-HPV-specific T cells.

Repertoires were sampled repeatedly over the course of chemoradiotherapy so that clonal expansion in the tumor microenvironment could be followed. From the cysteine through the phenylalanine, the CDR3 covers 13 amino acids. Only CDR3 DNA remains: 39 bases, in frame from the first base. V is pared back by 2 bases and J by 0 bases, with 4 bases lying between the germline termini. CDR1 and CDR2 (MNHEY, SMNVEV) derive from the germline V gene (reference sequence). Library generation was performed with the immunoSEQ multiplex PCR assay. Held by TCRdb, this immuneACCESS table contains in-frame sequences only and omits some clones. Under half of the omission traces to an unresolved V gene where checked; the cause of the rest is unknown. The sample yields about 35,000 clones; about 92% were counted once. The ten largest clones add up to approximately 3.7% of the sample. In regard to this clone: Its antigen is not yet known. Per-base quality was not reported, and no clone a single base away is much larger than it.

The clonotype was recovered from a human donor with HPV-associated anogenital cancer. The sample in question was blood, obtained from a patient who underwent chemoradiotherapy. The sequence joins TRBV27 to TRBJ2-5; the D gene cannot be named for sure. The nucleotide sequence is TGTGCCAGCAGTTTAAAGAACCAAGAGACCCAGTACTTC. This sequence encodes CASSLKNQETQYF.